The 26 T cell receptor beta chains reported below all come from one sample, sequenced in a study of T cell repertoires in cytomegalovirus infection. One entry per CDR3 protein, called by TCRdb with MiXCR from the reads. Of approximately 500,000 distinct CDR3 sequences detected, approximately 15% appear once; the ten largest clones hold around 25%. The sequenced sample consisted of CD8+ T cells from PBMCs. The receptors shown here come from a human donor in good health (CMV status not recorded). Some clones in this sample may be carry-over from other donors' samples.

The J gene is TRBJ2-5, the V gene TRBV2, with unresolved D. CDR1 is SNHLY and CDR2 is FYNNEI in the germline V gene. Trimming stripped 6 bases from V and 2 bases from J, with 10 bases between. The CDR3 covers 13 residues. CDR3 bases: TGTGCCAGCAGCGACCATCCTCAAGAGACCCAGTACTTC. Translating gives CASSDHPQETQYF.

This clonotype was seen repeatedly, ten times or more. The chain recombines TRBV19 with TRBJ2-1; D remains ambiguous. V lost 3 bases and J lost 6, with 15 bases in between. The CDR3 is made up of 15 amino acids. Germline lookup yields CDR1 LNHDA and CDR2 SQIVND (reference sequence). The CDR3: CASSIPGQNPNEQFF. The DNA for the CDR3 is TGTGCCAGTAGTATCCCCGGGCAAAACCCCAATGAGCAGTTCTTC.

This clonotype has a handful of counts. The rearrangement links TRBV19 to TRBJ2-7; D is perhaps TRBD1 (6 bases). The V end lost 4 bases, the J end lost 2 bases, and 12 bases lay between the germline ends. CDR3 length equals 14 residues. The V gene's germline CDR1 is LNHDA and CDR2 SQIVND (reference sequence). CDR3 region: CASSRRDMTYEQYF. The CDR3 DNA sequence: TGTGCCAGTAGTAGACGGGACATGACCTACGAGCAGTACTTC.

Comments on this clonotype: A single base separates this from a much larger clone, so it may be a read error. This chain connects TRBV24-1 to TRBJ2-1; 13 bases align to TRBD2. The V gene's germline CDR1 is KGHDR and CDR2 SFDVKD. The CDR3 length is 15 residues. CDR3 sequence (DNA): TGTGCCACCAGTCCCACTAGCGGGAGGGACAATGAGGAGTTCTTC. Translation: CATSPTSGRDNEEFF.

The chain is built from TRBV6-5 and TRBJ2-2; 9 positions match TRBD1. Germline V lookup: CDR1 MNHEY, CDR2 SVGAGI. J was trimmed by 7 bases and V by 1 base; bases with no gene match: 7. The CDR3 has 16 amino acids. CDR3 loop: CASSYFGTGSYGELFF. CDR3 bases: TGTGCCAGCAGTTACTTCGGGACAGGGTCGTACGGGGAGCTGTTTTTT.

The J gene is TRBJ1-5, the V gene TRBV27; no clear D gene. The germline V and J ends were trimmed by 6 bases and 4 bases, with 13 bases remaining between them. Per the germline V gene, CDR1 is MNHEY and CDR2 is SMNVEV (reference sequence). There are 14 residues in the CDR3. CDR3 DNA: TGTGCCAGCAGCCACGCCGACGGGAATCAGCCCCAGCATTTT. This gives the protein CASSHADGNQPQHF.

In this sample, this clonotype turned up a few times. The rearrangement joins TRBV19 to TRBJ2-3, with 12 bases aligning to TRBD2. This CDR3 is built from 17 residues. V lost 2 bases, J lost 1 base, and 4 bases stayed unmatched. Germline CDR1 reads LNHDA; CDR2 reads SQIVND (reference sequence). The CDR3 nucleotides are TGTGCCAGTAGTATACGGAGACTAGCGGGGGGCACAGATACGCAGTATTTT. This sequence encodes CASSIRRLAGGTDTQYF. The whole variable domain, remainder taken from reference TRBV19 and TRBJ2-3, is DGGITQSPKYLFRKEGQNVTLSCEQNLNHDAMYWYRQDPGQGLRLIYYSQIVNDFQKGDIAEGYSVSREKKESFPLTVTSAQKNPTAFYLCASSIRRLAGGTDTQYFGPGTRLTVL.

The J gene is TRBJ2-1, the V gene TRBV20-1, with 8 bases identical to TRBD2. J was trimmed by 5 bases and V by 1 base; bases with no gene match: 4. The CDR3 has 14 residues. CDR1 is DFQATT, CDR2 SNEGSKA, per germline (reference sequence). CDR3 coding DNA: TGCAGTGCTAGAGCTCGCGGGGGGCACAATGAGCAGTTCTTC. Translating gives CSARARGGHNEQFF.

This CDR3 reads CASSIADSASPLHF. In DNA, the CDR3 is TGTGCCAGTAGTATTGCGGACAGTGCTTCACCCCTCCACTTT. The rearrangement uses TRBV19 and TRBJ1-6, with TRBD1 as a possible D gene (6 bases). Per the germline V gene, CDR1 is LNHDA and CDR2 is SQIVND (reference sequence). The germline V and J ends were trimmed by 3 bases and 9 bases, with 12 bases remaining between them. This CDR3 has 14 residues.

This clonotype was counted at least ten times. The J gene is TRBJ2-7, the V gene TRBV6-1; a weak D match, TRBD1 (6 bases). Trimming took off 0 bases at V and 2 bases at J, with 17 bases between the two ends. In germline, CDR1 is MNHNS, CDR2 SASEGT. The CDR3 extends over 17 amino acids. CDR3 amino acids: CASSEASTGTYTYEQYF. For the CDR3, the DNA is TGTGCCAGCAGTGAAGCGTCTACCGGGACATACACCTACGAGCAGTACTTC.

This clonotype has more than one count but fewer than ten. CDR3 nucleotide sequence: TGCAGTGCTAGAGATGCGGAATACAATGAGCAGTTCTTC. Its translation is CSARDAEYNEQFF. V and J are TRBV20-1 and TRBJ2-1; D uncertain. The length of the CDR3 is 13 residues. The germline V and J ends were trimmed by 0 bases and 4 bases, with 7 bases remaining between them. Germline V lookup: CDR1 DFQATT, CDR2 SNEGSKA (reference sequence).

This clonotype appeared many times. The chain carries TRBV10-3 and TRBJ2-3, with TRBD2 matching 8 bases. J lost 5 bases, V lost 0 bases, and 7 bases had no gene match. Germline V gene data show CDR1 as ENHRY and CDR2 as SYGVKD. CDR3 length equals 16 residues. The CDR3 sequence: CAISESSGGPGDTQYF. CDR3 nucleotides: TGTGCCATCAGTGAGTCGTCGGGGGGGCCGGGAGATACGCAGTATTTT.

Ten or more counts support this clonotype. The chain uses TRBV11-2 and TRBJ2-1; 8 bases map to TRBD2. J was trimmed by 8 bases and V by 2 bases; bases with no gene match: 14. The CDR3 loop spans 17 amino acids. Per the germline V gene, CDR1 is SGHAT and CDR2 is FQNNGV. Written as DNA, the CDR3 is TGTGCCAGCAGCTTATGGGGGCGGGGGGCCGATTCGTATGAGCAGTTCTTC. Amino acids: CASSLWGRGADSYEQFF.

This clonotype occurred a few times. J is TRBJ2-1 and V is TRBV7-3; 8 positions agree with TRBD1. The CDR3 is 15 amino acids. V was clipped by 4 bases and J by 2 bases; unmatched bases: 4. Germline CDR1 SGHTA, CDR2 FQGTGA. CDR3 sequence (DNA): TGTGCCAGCAGCTCTGACAGGGGTACCTACAATGAGCAGTTCTTC. It yields the protein CASSSDRGTYNEQFF. The variable domain in full, completed from reference TRBV7-3 and TRBJ2-1, reads GAGVSQTPSNKVTEKGKYVELRCDPISGHTALYWYRQSLGQGPEFLIYFQGTGAADDSGLPNDRFFAVRPEGSVSTLKIQRTERGDSAVYLCASSSDRGTYNEQFFGPGTRLTVL.

This sequence joins TRBV28 and TRBJ1-4, with a weak D call TRBD1 (5 bases). Germline assignment: CDR1 MDHEN and CDR2 SYDVKM. This CDR3 is built from 14 residues. With 8 bases removed from V and 6 bases from J, the gap between germline ends came to 16 bases. The CDR3 sequence: CASGASLGDEKLFF. In nucleotides, the CDR3 is TGTGCCAGCGGGGCTTCTTTGGGGGATGAAAAACTGTTTTTT.

The chain links TRBV2 to TRBJ2-7; 15 bases line up with TRBD2. From germline, CDR1 is SNHLY and CDR2 FYNNEI. The CDR3 covers 19 residues. V dropped 7 bases and J dropped 4; count of bases not matched to a gene: 17. As DNA, the CDR3 is TGTGCCAGCAATATAGAAAACAGGGGACTAGCGGGAGGAGAATACGAGCAGTACTTC. It codes for CASNIENRGLAGGEYEQYF.

This clonotype was detected many times. The chain joins TRBV5-4 to TRBJ1-1; D not certain. This CDR3 is built from 13 residues. Germline V gene data show CDR1 as SGHNT and CDR2 as YYREEE (reference sequence). Deletions cut 0 bases from V and 6 bases from J, with 9 bases between. CDR3 coding DNA: TGTGCCAGCAGCTTGGCCGTGGGATCTGAAGCTTTCTTT. This codes for CASSLAVGSEAFF.

The sample holds many counts of this clonotype. V is TRBV7-6 and J is TRBJ2-1, with 13 bases fitting TRBD2. In germline, CDR1 is SGHVS, CDR2 FNYEAQ. Trimming removed 7 bases from V and 4 bases from J; junction bases left unmatched: 7. This CDR3 comprises 16 residues. CDR3 DNA sequence: TGTGCCAGCATGTTGGGGACTAGCGGGGATTACAATGAGCAGTTCTTC. It codes for CASMLGTSGDYNEQFF.

V gene TRBV7-2 combines with J gene TRBJ1-2; no clear D gene. Trimming left V 0 bases short and J 4 bases short, with 12 bases between. The CDR3 totals 15 residues. Germline assignment: CDR1 SGHTA and CDR2 FQGNSA. In DNA, the CDR3 is TGTGCCAGCAGCTTAGCACGGGCTTTCGGCTATGGCTACACCTTC. Translation gives CASSLARAFGYGYTF.

The rearrangement links TRBV7-4 to TRBJ1-1; D might be TRBD1 (6 bases). Germline V gene lookup returns CDR1 SGHVT and CDR2 SQSDAQ. CDR3 size: 15 residues. Trimming shortened V by 3 bases and J by 0 bases, and 11 bases separated the two germline ends. The CDR3 coding sequence is TGTGCCAGCAGCTTGTGGGACATTTTGAACACTGAAGCTTTCTTT. This translates into CASSLWDILNTEAFF.

This clonotype has at least ten counts. V gene TRBV29-1 combines with J gene TRBJ2-7, with 9 bases identical to TRBD2. V was clipped by 0 bases and J by 5 bases; unmatched bases: 5. CDR1 is SQVTM, CDR2 ANQGSEA, per germline. The CDR3 is 14 amino acids. Here the CDR3 DNA reads TGCAGCGTTGAAGAGGCGGGAGGGCCCCACGAGCAGTACTTC. Protein sequence: CSVEEAGGPHEQYF.

This clonotype showed up many times. V gene TRBV7-9 combines with J gene TRBJ2-2, with D unresolved. CDR1 and CDR2 (germline): SEHNR, FQNEAQ (reference sequence). V shed 5 bases and J shed 1 base, with 11 bases lying between them. There are 15 residues in the CDR3. CDR3 DNA: TGTGCCAGCAGCCAAAATTCGATGAACACCGGGGAGCTGTTTTTT. Protein product: CASSQNSMNTGELFF.

This clonotype has ten or more counts. The rearrangement uses TRBV6-2 or TRBV6-3 and TRBJ2-5; 7 positions agree with TRBD2. Trimming at V came to 6 bases and at J to 2 bases, leaving 6 bases not matched to a gene. Germline V gene lookup returns CDR1 MNHEY and CDR2 SVGEGT. CDR3 length equals 14 residues. The CDR3 sequence is CASSLSSGQETQYF. CDR3 DNA: TGTGCCAGCAGCCTATCTAGCGGACAAGAGACCCAGTACTTC.

Regarding this clonotype: A much larger clone lies a single base off, so this may be a read error. The rearrangement joins TRBV27 to TRBJ1-2; D unresolved. CDR1 and CDR2 (germline): MNHEY, SMNVEV (reference sequence). The CDR3 covers 16 residues. CDR3 amino acids: CASSSSLGEFNYVYTF. CDR3 DNA sequence: TGTGCCAGCAGTTCCTCGTTGGGTGAATTTAACTATGTCTACACCTTC.

This clonotype came up many times. The chain uses TRBV6-6 and TRBJ2-1; D not certain. The CDR3 runs to 12 residues. Between the trimmed V and J ends, which lost 2 bases and 7 bases, there was a span of 6 bases. Per germline, CDR1 MNHNY and CDR2 SVGAGI (reference sequence). The CDR3: CASSYGPNEQFF. The CDR3 DNA follows: TGTGCCAGCAGTTACGGTCCTAATGAGCAGTTCTTC.

The V and J genes are TRBV4-2 and TRBJ1-5; D remains unclear. Germline assignment: CDR1 LGHNA and CDR2 YNFKEQ. This CDR3 spans 16 amino acids. Between the trimmed V and J ends, which lost 4 bases and 1 base, there was a span of 14 bases. Here the CDR3 DNA reads TGTGCCAGCAGCCCACATCGGGGTAGAAGCAATCAGCCCCAGCATTTT. It encodes CASSPHRGRSNQPQHF.